These T cell receptor beta chains were read from a single sample in a study of control samples from healthy donors and cancer patients. Only in-frame clones appear in the TCRdb table, and some are missing; sequencing was by immunoSEQ multiplex PCR. The table shows some 30,000 clones, with 70% to 90% occurring only once. The sample taken for sequencing was formalin-fixed, paraffin-embedded tissue. Every receptor here comes from a female donor with melanoma. CDR3s include the opening cysteine and the closing phenylalanine or tryptophan. D genes are given only for firm matches. Rows may omit the clone size; those that give it use once, few, many or a size class.

cdr3_length,d_call,v_call,j_call,clone_size,cdr3_nt,cdr3_aa
15,TRBD1,TRBV9,TRBJ2-2,once,TGTGCCAGCAGTGATCCAGGGGGTTGGACCGGGGAGCTGTTTTTT,CASSDPGGWTGELFF
14,TRBD1,TRBV10-3,TRBJ1-2,NA,TGTGCCATCAGTGCAAGCAGGGGGAACTATGGCTACACCTTC,CAISASRGNYGYTF
16,NA,TRBV4-2,TRBJ1-5,NA,TGTGCCAGCAGCCAAGATGTGACAGGACTCAATCAGCCCCAGCATTTT,CASSQDVTGLNQPQHF
14,NA,TRBV6-2/TRBV6-3,TRBJ2-7,once,TGTGCCAGCACCCCAAGGGACGGGCTCTACGAGCAGTACTTC,CASTPRDGLYEQYF
15,NA,TRBV11-2,TRBJ2-7,NA,TGTGCCAGCAGCTTTACGGGAGAAGGGGCGTACGAGCAGTACTTC,CASSFTGEGAYEQYF
18,TRBD2,TRBV7-2,TRBJ2-2,NA,TGTGCCAGCAGCTTCTGGGTTAGCGGGAGTATTTCCACCGGGGAGCTGTTTTTT,CASSFWVSGSISTGELFF
12,NA,TRBV7-8,TRBJ2-3,NA,TGTGCCAGCAGCTTACGGTTCGCGGAGCAGTATTTT,CASSLRFAEQYF
14,NA,TRBV5-1,TRBJ2-1,NA,TGCGCCAGCAGCTTGGGGGCTAATTACAATGAGCAGTTCTTC,CASSLGANYNEQFF
14,NA,TRBV10-2,TRBJ2-1,once,TGCGCCAGTTCTTTGCTGGGGTCCTACAATGAGCAGTTCTTC,CASSLLGSYNEQFF
15,NA,TRBV3-1/TRBV3-2,TRBJ1-6,few,TGTGCCAGCAGCTCCTTTCAGGGGTATAATTCACCCCTCCACTTT,CASSSFQGYNSPLHF
15,NA,TRBV3-1/TRBV3-2,TRBJ1-2,NA,TGTGCCAGCAGCCAGCCAGGGTTGGTTAGCTATGGCTACACCTTC,CASSQPGLVSYGYTF
13,NA,TRBV2,TRBJ1-4,NA,TGTGCCAGCAGTGAATGGGTGGGTGAAAAACTGTTTTTT,CASSEWVGEKLFF
15,TRBD1,TRBV7-2,TRBJ2-2,NA,TGTGCCAGCAGCTTGTGGACAGGGGGTCGCGGGGAGCTGTTTTTT,CASSLWTGGRGELFF
13,NA,TRBV7-2,TRBJ2-5,NA,TGTGCCAGCAGCTTCCCAGGACGGGAGACCCAGTACTTC,CASSFPGRETQYF
13,NA,TRBV5-1,TRBJ1-2,NA,TGCGCCAGCAGCTTGGTAAGGGAGTATGGCTACACCTTC,CASSLVREYGYTF
13,NA,TRBV6-5,TRBJ1-5,NA,TGTGCCAGCGAAGCATGGGTCAATCAGCCCCAGCATTTT,CASEAWVNQPQHF
12,NA,TRBV5-6,TRBJ1-5,NA,TGTGCCAGCAGTCGGAAAAATCAGCCCCAGCATTTT,CASSRKNQPQHF
14,NA,TRBV6-5,TRBJ1-1,NA,TGTGCCAGCAGCACTCTCTCCACGGGACAACGCGCTTTCTTT,CASSTLSTGQRAFF
13,NA,TRBV19,TRBJ2-7,NA,TGTGCCAGTAGTATAGGCCACTCCTACGAGCAGTACTTC,CASSIGHSYEQYF
16,TRBD2,TRBV7-6,TRBJ2-3,NA,TGTGCCAGCAGCTTAGGGGCTAGCGGCCGCACAGATACGCAGTATTTT,CASSLGASGRTDTQYF
14,NA,TRBV7-6,TRBJ2-7,few,TGTGCCAGCAGCTGGAGGACAGACTCCTACGAGCAGTACTTC,CASSWRTDSYEQYF
16,NA,TRBV6-5,TRBJ2-1,NA,TGTGCCAGCAGTTTTTTGGCGGATCGACCCCTCATTAAGCAGTTCTTC,CASSFLADRPLIKQFF
14,NA,TRBV5-5,TRBJ1-5,few,TGTGCCAGCAGCTTGAGGGGCAACAATCAGCCCCAGCATTTT,CASSLRGNNQPQHF
16,TRBD1,TRBV2,TRBJ2-1,few,TGTGCCAGCAGTGATACAGGGGGCGCGGGCCGCAATGAGCAGTTCTTC,CASSDTGGAGRNEQFF
13,NA,TRBV6-5,TRBJ2-7,few,TGTGCCAGCAGTTACTCGTGGGATGGCGAGCAGTACTTC,CASSYSWDGEQYF
15,TRBD2,TRBV30,TRBJ2-1,NA,TGTGCCTGGACTCCCGTTAGCGGGAGCTACAATGAGCAGTTCTTC,CAWTPVSGSYNEQFF
16,TRBD1,TRBV6-6,TRBJ1-2,once,TGTGCCACCAAGACCGGGACAGGGGGCGATCTGGGCGGCTACACCTTC,CATKTGTGGDLGGYTF
17,NA,TRBV4-3,TRBJ1-2,NA,TGCGCCAGCAGCCAAGATCGTTCAATGGGAGGCCTAAAAGGCTACACCTTC,CASSQDRSMGGLKGYTF
14,NA,TRBV7-2,TRBJ1-2,NA,TGTGCCAGCAGCCCCTCAGGGATTCGGTATGGCTACACCTTC,CASSPSGIRYGYTF